Below, 27 T cell receptor beta chains from the same sample are listed, as sequenced in a study of technical replicates of blood from several donors. Produced via immunoSEQ multiplex PCR; TCRdb's table is partial and in-frame only. The sample lists fewer than 100,000 clones; roughly 90% were seen once. Sequencing input: T cells isolated from PBMCs. The receptors were sampled from a human donor in good health.

The gene calls are TRBV5-1 and TRBJ1-2; no clear D. Trimming removed 3 bases from V and 1 base from J, with 4 bases in between. CDR1 and CDR2 from the germline V gene are SGHRS and YFSETQ. The CDR3 covers 12 residues. CDR3 sequence reads: CASSSLNYGYTF. For the CDR3, the DNA is TGCGCCAGCAGCTCCCTTAACTATGGCTACACCTTC.

The J gene is TRBJ1-3, the V gene TRBV30; 7 bases are a match to TRBD1. The CDR3 covers 15 residues. Germline loops: CDR1 GTSNPN, CDR2 SVGIG (reference sequence). The trim removed 0 bases at V and 3 bases at J, leaving 5 bases unmatched. The CDR3 protein is CAWSVRRGLGNTIYF. For the CDR3, the DNA is TGTGCCTGGAGTGTACGGAGGGGGCTTGGAAACACCATATATTTT.

The CDR3 sequence is CASSQGVAAEAYEQYF. As DNA, the CDR3 is TGCGCCAGCAGCCAAGGTGTCGCAGCGGAGGCCTACGAGCAGTACTTC. This sequence joins TRBV4-3 and TRBJ2-7; possibly TRBD2 for D (5 bases). Germline values: CDR1 LGHNA, CDR2 YSLEER. The CDR3 is 16 amino acids. Trimming removed 1 base from V and 2 bases from J, with 15 bases in between.

J is TRBJ1-5 and V is TRBV5-5, with TRBD1 matching 7 bases. Germline loops: CDR1 SGHKS, CDR2 YYEKEE (reference sequence). The V gene end was trimmed by 4 bases and the J gene end by 2 bases; junction bases not matched to a gene: 6. The CDR3 has 15 residues. The CDR3 DNA reads as TGTGCCAGCAGCAGCACAGGGGTGGGCAATCAGCCCCAGCATTTT. The encoded protein is CASSSTGVGNQPQHF. The variable domain in full, completed from reference TRBV5-5 and TRBJ1-5, reads DAGVTQSPTHLIKTRGQQVTLRCSPISGHKSVSWYQQVLGQGPQFIFQYYEKEERGRGNFPDRFSARQFPNYSSELNVNALLLGDSALYLCASSSTGVGNQPQHFGDGTRLSIL.

This sequence joins TRBV9 and TRBJ1-2, with unresolved D. Germline loops: CDR1 SGDLS, CDR2 YYNGEE. The CDR3 covers 13 residues. V was clipped by 0 bases and J by 5 bases, with 8 bases between them. The CDR3 loop reads CASSVGAEYGYTF. CDR3 nucleotides: TGTGCCAGCAGCGTAGGGGCCGAGTATGGCTACACCTTC.

The chain employs TRBV28 and TRBJ1-5, with TRBD1 matching 8 bases. V dropped 6 bases and J dropped 7; count of bases not matched to a gene: 11. Germline-derived CDR1 and CDR2 are MDHEN and SYDVKM. There are 15 residues in the CDR3. The DNA for the CDR3 is TGTGCCAGCAGCTCCGGACAGGGACGGGGACAGCCCCAGCATTTT. It codes for CASSSGQGRGQPQHF.

This CDR3 is CASSFQGAENTEAFF. CDR3 sequence (DNA): TGCGCCAGCAGCTTTCAGGGGGCCGAGAACACTGAAGCTTTCTTT. The V and J genes are TRBV5-1 and TRBJ1-1, with 8 bases aligning to TRBD1. CDR3 length equals 15 residues. Germline V gives CDR1 SGHRS, CDR2 YFSETQ. V dropped 2 bases and J dropped 1; count of bases not matched to a gene: 4.

V gene TRBV29-1 combines with J gene TRBJ2-7; D not resolved. The length of the CDR3 is 13 residues. V was pared by 2 bases and J by 1 base, with 9 bases between. The germline CDR1 and CDR2 sequences are SQVTM and ANQGSEA. CDR3 residues: CSVEQSQSYEQYF. The CDR3 DNA reads TGCAGCGTTGAACAGTCGCAGTCCTACGAGCAGTACTTC.

V is TRBV5-1 and J is TRBJ2-1, with 7 bases fitting TRBD1. CDR3 length equals 14 residues. Per the germline V gene, CDR1 is SGHRS and CDR2 is YFSETQ. The V and J ends lost 1 base and 5 bases, in that order; junction bases with no gene match: 3. The CDR3 sequence is CASSLTGANNEQFF. CDR3 sequence (DNA): TGCGCCAGCAGCTTGACAGGGGCTAACAATGAGCAGTTCTTC.

This clone appeared a few times. The rearrangement uses TRBV19 and TRBJ1-1; D possibly corresponds to TRBD1 (6 bases). This CDR3 region has 12 residues. Germline loops: CDR1 LNHDA, CDR2 SQIVND (reference sequence). V was trimmed by 6 bases and J by 1 base, leaving 6 bases between them. The CDR3 DNA follows: TGTGCCAGTAGGACAGGGAACACTGAAGCTTTCTTT. It translates to CASRTGNTEAFF.

The chain employs TRBV5-1 and TRBJ2-2, with 9 bases that match TRBD1. This CDR3 has 16 residues. From germline, CDR1 is SGHRS and CDR2 YFSETQ. With 4 bases clipped from V and 4 bases from J, the junction kept 8 bases outside the gene matches. CDR3 amino acids: CASSQTGGSGTGELFF. The DNA of the CDR3 is TGCGCCAGCAGCCAAACAGGGGGCTCGGGCACCGGGGAGCTGTTTTTT.

This clone was detected only once. The CDR3 here is CAWSVQPRNTIYF. Here the CDR3 DNA reads TGTGCCTGGAGTGTGCAACCTAGAAACACCATATATTTT. The genes are TRBV30 and TRBJ1-3; D unresolved. V lost 0 bases and J lost 5, with 8 bases in between. The length of the CDR3 is 13 residues. Germline loops: CDR1 GTSNPN, CDR2 SVGIG (reference sequence).

The gene calls are TRBV7-2 and TRBJ1-1; no firm D call. Germline assignment: CDR1 SGHTA and CDR2 FQGNSA. Trimming removed 5 bases at V and 3 bases at J, with 16 bases between. The CDR3 spans 15 residues. In DNA, the CDR3 is TGTGCCAGCAGCGCAAGTGCGACATTGTACACTGAAGCTTTCTTT. It specifies CASSASATLYTEAFF. The variable domain in full, completed from reference TRBV7-2 and TRBJ1-1, reads GAGVSQSPSNKVTEKGKDVELRCDPISGHTALYWYRQSLGQGLEFLIYFQGNSAPDKSGLPSDRFSAERTGGSVSTLTIQRTQQEDSAVYLCASSASATLYTEAFFGQGTRLTVV.

The chain employs TRBV9 and TRBJ2-7; D perhaps matches TRBD1 (5 bases). V shed 4 bases and J shed 2 bases, with 13 bases lying between them. This CDR3 has 14 amino acids. Per the germline V gene, CDR1 is SGDLS and CDR2 is YYNGEE. The CDR3: CASSLGQATYEQYF. The CDR3 region has the DNA TGTGCCAGCAGCTTGGGGCAGGCCACCTACGAGCAGTACTTC.

V usage is TRBV9 and J usage is TRBJ1-4; 10 nucleotides agree with TRBD1. This CDR3 region has 15 residues. V was clipped by 6 bases and J by 5 bases; unmatched bases: 7. Germline lookup yields CDR1 SGDLS and CDR2 YYNGEE. CDR3: CASTRQGALNEKLFF. The CDR3 DNA reads as TGTGCCAGCACCCGACAGGGGGCTTTGAATGAAAAACTGTTTTTT.

The genes are TRBV5-4 and TRBJ2-1; a weak D match, TRBD1 (6 bases). V shed 4 bases and J shed 3 bases, with 11 bases lying between them. Germline V gives CDR1 SGHNT, CDR2 YYREEE (reference sequence). The CDR3 is 14 residues long. DNA for the CDR3: TGTGCCAGCAGCCCAATGGACAGCTACAATGAGCAGTTCTTC. It translates to CASSPMDSYNEQFF.

The rearrangement uses TRBV27 and TRBJ1-2; D might be TRBD1 (6 bases). V dropped 4 bases and J dropped 8 bases, with 14 bases sitting between them. Germline V gives CDR1 MNHEY, CDR2 SMNVEV (reference sequence). The CDR3 has 13 amino acids. For the CDR3, the DNA is TGTGCCAGCAGTTATTGGGGGCGCGGAGGCTACACCTTC. Translated: CASSYWGRGGYTF.

The chain carries TRBV10-2 and TRBJ1-2; D is perhaps TRBD1 (5 bases). The CDR3 extends over 12 amino acids. The germline V gene encodes CDR1 WSHSY and CDR2 SAAADI. The V end was cut by 3 bases, the J end by 8 bases, with 10 bases between. The CDR3 is CASSDIGGGYTF. CDR3 coding DNA: TGCGCCAGCAGTGATATCGGGGGAGGCTACACCTTC.

CDR3 nucleotides: TGCGCCAGCAGCCAAGGGCCCCCCGGGACAGGGTTCAATCAGCCCCAGCATTTT. Translating gives CASSQGPPGTGFNQPQHF. This rearrangement joins TRBV4-1 to TRBJ1-5; 9 nucleotides agree with TRBD1. The ends lost 1 base at V and 3 bases at J; junction bases unmatched: 10. The germline gives CDR1 MGHRA, CDR2 YSYEKL. The CDR3 has 18 amino acids.

The chain uses TRBV7-2 and TRBJ2-7; TRBD1 aligns across 10 bases. This CDR3 is built from 13 residues. V trimming: 5 bases; J trimming: 5 bases; junction bases outside the gene matches: 3. The germline V gene has CDR1 SGHTA and CDR2 FQGNSA. CDR3 loop: CASSEGTGDEQYF. CDR3 coding DNA: TGTGCCAGCAGCGAGGGGACAGGGGACGAGCAGTACTTC. Complete variable domain (other parts from reference TRBV7-2 and TRBJ2-7): GAGVSQSPSNKVTEKGKDVELRCDPISGHTALYWYRQSLGQGLEFLIYFQGNSAPDKSGLPSDRFSAERTGGSVSTLTIQRTQQEDSAVYLCASSEGTGDEQYFGPGTRLTVT.

The count of this clone is one. J is TRBJ2-1 and V is TRBV6-6; 9 bases are a match to TRBD1. J was trimmed by 4 bases and V by 4 bases; bases with no gene match: 5. CDR1 and CDR2 (germline): MNHNY, SVGAGI (reference sequence). The CDR3 consists of 15 residues. In DNA form, the CDR3 reads TGTGCCAGCAGTTTTGACAGGGGGGGTTACAATGAGCAGTTCTTC. This translates into CASSFDRGGYNEQFF.

V is TRBV5-6 and J is TRBJ1-5, with D maybe TRBD1 (6 bases). The CDR3 extends over 15 amino acids. V dropped 0 bases and J dropped 7 bases, with 14 bases sitting between them. Looked up from germline, CDR1 is SGHDT and CDR2 is YYEEEE. CDR3 DNA sequence: TGTGCCAGCAGCTTGGTAGGGGGAGGGGGACAGCCCCAGCATTTT. Protein: CASSLVGGGGQPQHF. Supplemented by reference TRBV5-6 and TRBJ1-5, the full variable domain reads DAGVTQSPTHLIKTRGQQVTLRCSPKSGHDTVSWYQQALGQGPQFIFQYYEEEERQRGNFPDRFSGHQFPNYSSELNVNALLLGDSALYLCASSLVGGGGQPQHFGDGTRLSIL.

The chain uses TRBV19 and TRBJ1-2; the D is unclear. Trimming took off 9 bases at V and 0 bases at J, with 14 bases between the two ends. There are 14 residues in the CDR3. In germline, CDR1 is LNHDA, CDR2 SQIVND (reference sequence). Here the CDR3 reads CASRAGRANYGYTF. Here the CDR3 DNA reads TGTGCCAGCCGAGCGGGAAGAGCTAACTATGGCTACACCTTC.

This clone was detected only once. The chain uses TRBV2 and TRBJ2-3; the match to TRBD1 covers 7 bases. V lost 5 bases to trimming and J lost 2 bases; unmatched junction nucleotides: 4. The CDR3 is 14 amino acids. Germline loops: CDR1 SNHLY, CDR2 FYNNEI. Here the CDR3 reads CASSSGTATDTQYF. In DNA, the CDR3 is TGTGCCAGCAGTTCCGGGACAGCCACAGATACGCAGTATTTT.

The J gene is TRBJ2-2, the V gene TRBV14; no definite D call. V lost 5 bases, J lost 4 bases, and 5 bases lay in between. There are 12 residues in the CDR3. The V gene's germline CDR1 is SGHDN and CDR2 FVKESK. CDR3 amino acids: CASSVSTGELFF. As DNA, the CDR3 is TGTGCCAGCAGCGTTAGCACCGGGGAGCTGTTTTTT.

The chain carries TRBV7-9 and TRBJ2-1; TRBD1 matches at 9 bases. CDR3 length equals 17 residues. The trim removed 3 bases at V and 7 bases at J, leaving 13 bases unmatched. From germline, CDR1 is SEHNR and CDR2 FQNEAQ (reference sequence). CDR3 amino acids: CASSFSLQGQGRNEQFF. DNA of the CDR3: TGTGCCAGCAGCTTTTCCCTTCAGGGACAGGGAAGGAATGAGCAGTTCTTC.

V gene TRBV19 combines with J gene TRBJ1-1; 7 nucleotides align to TRBD1. Germline V gene sequence: CDR1 LNHDA, CDR2 SQIVND (reference sequence). There are 14 residues in the CDR3. Trimming at V came to 3 bases and at J to 1 base, leaving 2 bases not matched to a gene. The CDR3 sequence: CASSMRQGNTEAFF. As DNA, the CDR3 is TGTGCCAGTAGTATGAGACAGGGGAACACTGAAGCTTTCTTT.